Below, one T cell receptor beta chain is given with its context. Antigen specificity is unknown. This specimen belongs to a study of OX40 agonist ivuxolimab in advanced cancers. Findings of the study overall: Averaging showed that CD8+ T cells had more expanded clones than CD4+ did.

This CDR3 has 13 residues. CDR1 is MNHEY, CDR2 SVGAGI, per germline. Trimming cost V 6 bases and J 1 base; bases outside gene matches: 1. TCRdb's copy holds only in-frame clones and misses some; the assay was immunoSEQ multiplex PCR. The sample consists of approximately 70,000 clones, about 88% of them appearing once. Source: CD4+ or CD8+ T cells sorted from blood, taken in a trial of the OX40 agonist ivuxolimab. The sequence derives from an adult with an advanced solid tumor such as melanoma, head and neck, liver or kidney cancer. The V gene is TRBV6-5, the J gene TRBJ2-3, with TRBD1 matching over 7 bases. The CDR3 spells CASRGTGTDTQYF. The CDR3 nucleotides are TGTGCCAGCAGAGGGACAGGCACAGATACGCAGTATTTT.